The 24 T cell receptor beta chains below come from one sample, sequenced in a study of OX40 agonist ivuxolimab in advanced cancers. Using immunoSEQ multiplex PCR, the repertoire was profiled, and TCRdb retains in-frame clones only, with some absent. The top ten clones hold around 1.8% of a sample with roughly 60,000 clones, approximately 90% of them seen once. Here the sequenced sample was CD4+ or CD8+ T cells sorted from blood, taken in a trial of the OX40 agonist ivuxolimab. The receptors were sampled from an adult with an advanced solid tumor such as melanoma, head and neck, liver or kidney cancer.

The J gene is TRBJ1-2, the V gene TRBV7-2; no definite D call. CDR1 is SGHTA, CDR2 FQGNSA, per germline. V was trimmed by 5 bases and J by 12 bases, leaving 19 bases between them. This CDR3 spans 13 amino acids. For the CDR3, the DNA is TGTGCCAGCAGCGCATTCGCGGTGAAGATGGACACCTTC. Translation gives CASSAFAVKMDTF.

The chain joins TRBV19 to TRBJ1-1, with a tentative D call TRBD1 (6 bases). V dropped 7 bases and J dropped 8 bases, with 17 bases sitting between them. The CDR3 loop spans 13 amino acids. Germline V gives CDR1 LNHDA, CDR2 SQIVND (reference sequence). The CDR3 here is CASTDRTEAEAFF. CDR3 bases: TGTGCCAGTACCGACAGGACAGAGGCGGAAGCTTTCTTT.

This chain links TRBV7-9 with TRBJ2-7; 12 bases line up with TRBD2. The CDR3 totals 14 residues. From germline, CDR1 is SEHNR and CDR2 FQNEAQ (reference sequence). Trimming at V came to 5 bases and at J to 3 bases, leaving 2 bases not matched to a gene. The CDR3: CASSKGLAGYEQYF. The CDR3 DNA reads TGTGCCAGCAGCAAGGGACTAGCGGGCTACGAGCAGTACTTC. The variable domain in full, with the rest retrieved from reference TRBV7-9 and TRBJ2-7, is DTGVSQNPRHKITKRGQNVTFRCDPISEHNRLYWYRQTLGQGPEFLTYFQNEAQLEKSRLLSDRFSAERPKGSFSTLEIQRTEQGDSAMYLCASSKGLAGYEQYFGPGTRLTVT.

Only a few counts were recorded for this clone. CDR3 residues: CASSGTGYYGYTF. DNA for the CDR3: TGTGCCAGCAGTGGAACAGGCTACTATGGCTACACCTTC. V usage is TRBV6-1 and J usage is TRBJ1-2; TRBD1 is a possible D gene (5 bases). The CDR3 consists of 13 residues. Germline CDR1 reads MNHNS; CDR2 reads SASEGT. The V gene lost 4 bases and the J gene lost 3 bases, with 9 bases spanning the gap.

The sample holds one count of this clone. J is TRBJ2-3 and V is TRBV2; 7 nucleotides line up with TRBD2. Germline CDR1 SNHLY, CDR2 FYNNEI. J was trimmed by 3 bases and V by 2 bases; bases with no gene match: 2. CDR3 length: 14 amino acids. CDR3 sequence reads: CASSENGGTDTQYF. The CDR3 region has the DNA TGTGCCAGCAGTGAAAACGGGGGGACAGATACGCAGTATTTT.

V gene TRBV7-2 combines with J gene TRBJ1-5; D is possibly TRBD1 (5 bases). From germline, CDR1 is SGHTA and CDR2 FQGNSA. Trimming removed 3 bases at V and 9 bases at J, with 24 bases between. CDR3 size: 17 residues. CDR3 protein: CASSLGVPPRNGRPQHF. CDR3 in DNA: TGTGCCAGCAGCTTGGGGGTCCCCCCGCGAAATGGTCGGCCCCAGCATTTT. Full variable domain (remainder filled in from reference TRBV7-2 and TRBJ1-5): GAGVSQSPSNKVTEKGKDVELRCDPISGHTALYWYRQSLGQGLEFLIYFQGNSAPDKSGLPSDRFSAERTGGSVSTLTIQRTQQEDSAVYLCASSLGVPPRNGRPQHFGDGTRLSIL.

This chain joins TRBV5-6 and TRBJ1-2; D gene ambiguous. V lost 2 bases and J lost 7, with 12 bases in between. CDR1 is SGHDT and CDR2 is YYEEEE in the germline V gene. The CDR3 runs 13 residues. The DNA of the CDR3 is TGTGCCAGCAGCTTCGGGGATGTTGGTGGCTACACCTTC. Encoded protein: CASSFGDVGGYTF.

The chain links TRBV5-6 to TRBJ2-7, with 9 bases aligning to TRBD1. V lost 4 bases to trimming and J lost 3 bases; unmatched junction nucleotides: 5. The CDR3 has 14 residues. The germline V gene has CDR1 SGHDT and CDR2 YYEEEE. The CDR3 loop is CASSPGQGVYEQYF. DNA for the CDR3: TGTGCCAGCAGCCCGGGACAGGGAGTCTACGAGCAGTACTTC. Complete variable domain (other parts from reference TRBV5-6 and TRBJ2-7): DAGVTQSPTHLIKTRGQQVTLRCSPKSGHDTVSWYQQALGQGPQFIFQYYEEEERQRGNFPDRFSGHQFPNYSSELNVNALLLGDSALYLCASSPGQGVYEQYFGPGTRLTVT.

V is TRBV5-1 and J is TRBJ2-2; TRBD2 aligns across 13 bases. This CDR3 is 16 amino acids long. V lost 3 bases and J lost 6; bases outside the gene matches: 5. Germline assignment: CDR1 SGHRS and CDR2 YFSETQ. The CDR3 reads CASSSGLAGVAGELFF. The CDR3 DNA reads TGCGCCAGCAGCTCCGGACTAGCGGGAGTGGCCGGGGAGCTGTTTTTT.

This clone was picked up one time. The chain carries TRBV28 and TRBJ2-7; 12 nucleotides line up with TRBD2. CDR3 size: 14 residues. With V trimmed by 7 bases and J by 6 bases, 7 bases remained unmatched. Germline CDR1 MDHEN, CDR2 SYDVKM. CDR3 in amino acids: CASMLLAGGGEQYF. DNA for the CDR3: TGTGCCAGCATGTTACTAGCGGGAGGTGGCGAGCAGTACTTC.

V gene TRBV28 combines with J gene TRBJ2-7; TRBD1 agrees at 8 bases. With V trimmed by 2 bases and J by 7 bases, 4 bases remained unmatched. This CDR3 spans 13 amino acids. Germline V gives CDR1 MDHEN, CDR2 SYDVKM. The DNA for the CDR3 is TGTGCCAGCAGTTTACAGGGGGCGCGTGAGCAGTACTTC. Translating it yields CASSLQGAREQYF.

The chain links TRBV10-3 to TRBJ2-7, with no clear D. The CDR3 length is 14 residues. Germline lookup yields CDR1 ENHRY and CDR2 SYGVKD. The V end lost 6 bases, the J end lost 0 bases, and 12 bases lay between the germline ends. The CDR3 bases are TGTGCCATCAGCGCCCTGGGTCTCTCCTACGAGCAGTACTTC. Amino acid sequence: CAISALGLSYEQYF.

This chain's CDR3 is CASSELWAGYTF. The CDR3 DNA reads as TGTGCCAGCAGTGAATTATGGGCTGGCTACACCTTC. This chain links TRBV6-1 with TRBJ1-2; D gene uncertain. V was cut by 2 bases and J by 7 bases, with 8 bases left in between. This CDR3 spans 12 amino acids. CDR1 and CDR2 (germline): MNHNS, SASEGT.

V is TRBV7-3 and J is TRBJ2-3; 7 bases line up with TRBD1. Germline V gene lookup returns CDR1 SGHTA and CDR2 FQGTGA. Trimming took 5 bases from V and 0 from J; bases not matched to a gene: 11. The CDR3 spans 17 residues. CDR3 DNA: TGTGCCAGCAGCCCCACCCCGACAGGGCGAAGCACAGATACGCAGTATTTT. Translating it yields CASSPTPTGRSTDTQYF.

This clone showed up just a few times. This chain connects TRBV19 to TRBJ1-5; D remains unclear. CDR3 length: 14 amino acids. V was cut by 4 bases and J by 5 bases, with 12 bases left in between. CDR1 is LNHDA, CDR2 SQIVND, per germline (reference sequence). Written as DNA, the CDR3 is TGTGCCAGTAGTAATGTGGGTGTAGATCAGCCCCAGCATTTT. Amino acids: CASSNVGVDQPQHF.

The chain uses TRBV7-8 and TRBJ1-2, with TRBD1 as a possible D gene (5 bases). CDR3 length: 14 residues. Germline CDR1 SGHVS, CDR2 FQNEAQ. V was pared by 5 bases and J by 4 bases, with 14 bases between. The CDR3 nucleotides are TGTGCCAGCAGCCCCGGGGGGATAAGCTATGGCTACACCTTC. Translation gives CASSPGGISYGYTF. Variable domain in full (rest from reference TRBV7-8 and TRBJ1-2): GAGVSQSPRYKVAKRGQDVALRCDPISGHVSLFWYQQALGQGPEFLTYFQNEAQLDKSGLPSDRFFAERPEGSVSTLKIQRTQQEDSAVYLCASSPGGISYGYTFGSGTRLTVV.

This clone appeared once. The J gene is TRBJ2-1, the V gene TRBV6-5; a weak D match, TRBD1 (6 bases). The ends were cut back, 3 bases at V and 14 bases at J, with 11 bases in the middle. CDR1 is MNHEY and CDR2 is SVGAGI in the germline V gene. There are 11 residues in the CDR3. CDR3 nucleotides: TGTGCCAGCAGTTATAGGGACAAGGAGTTCTTC. Amino acids: CASSYRDKEFF.

Only a few counts were recorded for this clone. CDR3 DNA sequence: TGTGCCAGCAGCCAACGGACAAGGACAGATACGCAGTATTTT. Amino acids: CASSQRTRTDTQYF. This chain links TRBV14 with TRBJ2-3; maybe TRBD1 (5 bases). Deletions cut 2 bases from V and 3 bases from J, with 9 bases between. CDR1 SGHDN and CDR2 FVKESK come from the germline V gene. This CDR3 is 14 amino acids long. Combining the CDR3 with reference TRBV14 and TRBJ2-3 gives the whole variable domain EAGVTQFPSHSVIEKGQTVTLRCDPISGHDNLYWYRRVMGKEIKFLLHFVKESKQDESGMPNNRFLAERTGGTYSTLKVQPAELEDSGVYFCASSQRTRTDTQYFGPGTRLTVL.

The chain recombines TRBV6-1 with TRBJ1-2; D is ambiguous. The CDR3 has 17 residues. In germline, CDR1 is MNHNS, CDR2 SASEGT. V lost 4 bases, J lost 0 bases, and 18 bases lay in between. The CDR3 DNA is TGTGCCAGCAGTGTCGGACTGACAAAGGGTTCTAACTATGGCTACACCTTC. This translates into CASSVGLTKGSNYGYTF.

This chain joins TRBV28 and TRBJ2-3, with unresolved D. CDR3 length: 13 amino acids. Trimming removed 5 bases from V and 7 bases from J, with 13 bases in between. Germline lookup yields CDR1 MDHEN and CDR2 SYDVKM. Written as DNA, the CDR3 is TGTGCCAGCAGTCTTTCCCAAACGCATACGCAGTATTTT. The encoded protein is CASSLSQTHTQYF.

This clone was detected only once. The chain joins TRBV7-2 to TRBJ1-2; possible D gene TRBD1, 5 bases. The germline V and J ends were trimmed by 5 bases and 4 bases, with 8 bases remaining between them. CDR3 length: 12 amino acids. Germline V gives CDR1 SGHTA, CDR2 FQGNSA. DNA for the CDR3: TGTGCCAGCAGCGCAACAGGCTATGGCTACACCTTC. It yields the protein CASSATGYGYTF. Using reference TRBV7-2 and TRBJ1-2 for the parts outside the CDR3, the full variable domain is GAGVSQSPSNKVTEKGKDVELRCDPISGHTALYWYRQSLGQGLEFLIYFQGNSAPDKSGLPSDRFSAERTGGSVSTLTIQRTQQEDSAVYLCASSATGYGYTFGSGTRLTVV.

DNA for the CDR3: TGTGCCAGCAGCTTTGGGACTAGCGGGAAAGAGACCCAGTACTTC. Translating gives CASSFGTSGKETQYF. The rearrangement uses TRBV7-9 and TRBJ2-5; 13 bases fit TRBD2. This CDR3 has 15 amino acids. Germline V gives CDR1 SEHNR, CDR2 FQNEAQ (reference sequence). The ends lost 3 bases at V and 3 bases at J; junction bases unmatched: 1. The full variable domain, completed using reference TRBV7-9 and TRBJ2-5, is DTGVSQNPRHKITKRGQNVTFRCDPISEHNRLYWYRQTLGQGPEFLTYFQNEAQLEKSRLLSDRFSAERPKGSFSTLEIQRTEQGDSAMYLCASSFGTSGKETQYFGPGTRLLVL.

The chain combines TRBV19 with TRBJ2-3; 13 bases are a match to TRBD2. Germline CDR1 and CDR2: LNHDA and SQIVND (reference sequence). The CDR3 loop spans 17 amino acids. V lost 4 bases to trimming and J lost 2 bases; unmatched junction nucleotides: 6. The CDR3 nucleotides are TGTGCCAGTAGTAGGACTAGCGGGAGCTTACTCACAGATACGCAGTATTTT. Translating gives CASSRTSGSLLTDTQYF. Together with reference TRBV19 and TRBJ2-3, the CDR3 gives the full variable domain: DGGITQSPKYLFRKEGQNVTLSCEQNLNHDAMYWYRQDPGQGLRLIYYSQIVNDFQKGDIAEGYSVSREKKESFPLTVTSAQKNPTAFYLCASSRTSGSLLTDTQYFGPGTRLTVL.

The J gene is TRBJ2-1, the V gene TRBV7-2; D perhaps matches TRBD1 (6 bases). Trimming shortened V by 4 bases and J by 9 bases, and 10 bases separated the two germline ends. CDR1 SGHTA and CDR2 FQGNSA come from the germline V gene. CDR3 length: 12 amino acids. The CDR3 here is CASSSPDSEQFF. CDR3 DNA: TGTGCCAGCAGCTCCCCGGACAGTGAGCAGTTCTTC.